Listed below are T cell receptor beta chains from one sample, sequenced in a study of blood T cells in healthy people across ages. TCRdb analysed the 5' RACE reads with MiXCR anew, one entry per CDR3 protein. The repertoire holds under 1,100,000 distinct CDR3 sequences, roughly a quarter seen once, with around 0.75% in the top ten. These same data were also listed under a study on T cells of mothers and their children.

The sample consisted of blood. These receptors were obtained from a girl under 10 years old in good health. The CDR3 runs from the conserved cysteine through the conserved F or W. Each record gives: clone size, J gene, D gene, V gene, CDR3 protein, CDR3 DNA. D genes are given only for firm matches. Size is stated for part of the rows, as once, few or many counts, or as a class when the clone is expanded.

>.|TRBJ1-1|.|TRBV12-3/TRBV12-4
CASSFKGDTEAFF
TGTGCCAGCAGTTTCAAAGGAGACACTGAAGCTTTCTTT
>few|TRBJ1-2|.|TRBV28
CASSLRGSHGYTF
TGTGCCAGCAGTTTAAGGGGGTCCCATGGCTACACCTTC
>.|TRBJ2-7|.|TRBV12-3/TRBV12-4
CASTSIHGDEQYF
TGTGCCAGCACCTCCATCCACGGGGACGAGCAGTACTTC
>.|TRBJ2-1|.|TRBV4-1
CASSYPGTKSYNEQFF
TGCGCCAGCAGCTATCCCGGGACAAAATCCTACAATGAGCAGTTCTTC
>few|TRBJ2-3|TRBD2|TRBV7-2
CASSFRSAGGSTDTQYF
TGTGCCAGCAGCTTCAGGAGCGCGGGGGGTTCCACAGATACGCAGTATTTT
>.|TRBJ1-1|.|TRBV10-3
CAISGVTGSTEAFF
TGTGCCATCAGTGGAGTAACAGGGAGCACTGAAGCTTTCTTT
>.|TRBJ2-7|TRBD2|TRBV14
CASSPLTSGIGFGYEQYF
TGTGCCAGCAGCCCGCTGACTAGCGGGATAGGTTTCGGTTACGAGCAGTACTTC
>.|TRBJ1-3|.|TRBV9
CASSGGTSGSGNTIYF
TGTGCCAGCAGCGGCGGGACCTCCGGTTCTGGAAACACCATATATTTT
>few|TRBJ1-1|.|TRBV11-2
CASSPWGANTEAFF
TGTGCCAGCAGCCCCTGGGGGGCGAACACTGAAGCTTTCTTT
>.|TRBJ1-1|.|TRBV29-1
CSVPSYRDPAEAFF
TGCAGCGTCCCATCCTACAGGGATCCCGCTGAAGCTTTCTTT
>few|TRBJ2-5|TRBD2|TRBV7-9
CASGGLAGAQETQYF
TGTGCCAGCGGAGGACTAGCGGGGGCACAAGAGACCCAGTACTTC
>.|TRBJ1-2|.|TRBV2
CAGSDKHIYGYTF
TGTGCCGGCAGTGACAAACATATCTATGGCTACACCTTC
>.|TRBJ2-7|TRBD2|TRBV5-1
CASSLAASGRRTYEQYF
TGCGCCAGCAGCTTGGCGGCTAGCGGGAGGCGGACCTACGAGCAGTACTTC
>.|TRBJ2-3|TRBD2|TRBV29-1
CSSAGSAGENTDTQYF
TGCAGCTCCGCAGGATCGGCGGGAGAGAACACAGATACGCAGTATTTT
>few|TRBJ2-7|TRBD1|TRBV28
CASTDLGGPYEQYF
TGTGCCAGCACTGACCTAGGGGGCCCCTACGAGCAGTACTTC
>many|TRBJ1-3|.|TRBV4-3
CASSQEARNTIYF
TGCGCCAGCAGCCAAGAAGCGAGAAACACCATATATTTT
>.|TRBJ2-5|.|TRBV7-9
CASSFPVGAETQYF
TGTGCCAGCAGCTTCCCCGTGGGAGCAGAGACCCAGTACTTC
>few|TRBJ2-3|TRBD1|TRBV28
CASSLPGTGTGGTDTQYF
TGTGCCAGCAGTTTGCCCGGGACAGGAACTGGGGGCACAGATACGCAGTATTTT
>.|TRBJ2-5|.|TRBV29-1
CSVYLGSLGGETQYF
TGCAGCGTTTATCTTGGGAGTTTAGGGGGGGAGACCCAGTACTTC
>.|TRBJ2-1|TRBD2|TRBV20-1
CSATLAGGAEQFF
TGCAGTGCTACTCTAGCGGGAGGAGCTGAGCAGTTCTTC
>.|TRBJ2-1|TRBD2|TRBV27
CASSLTREPYNEQFF
TGTGCCAGCAGTTTAACGCGGGAGCCCTACAATGAGCAGTTCTTC
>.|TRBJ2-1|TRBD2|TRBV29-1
CSVEGLAVNEQFF
TGCAGCGTTGAGGGGCTAGCGGTGAATGAGCAGTTCTTC
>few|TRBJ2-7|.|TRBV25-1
CASKEGLGEQYF
TGTGCCAGCAAAGAAGGTCTCGGCGAGCAGTACTTC
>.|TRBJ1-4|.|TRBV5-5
CASSTRWDDEKLFF
TGTGCCAGCAGCACCCGGTGGGATGATGAAAAACTGTTTTTT
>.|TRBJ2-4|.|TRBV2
CASSESTTSKNIQYF
TGTGCCAGCAGTGAAAGTACGACATCTAAAAACATTCAGTACTTC
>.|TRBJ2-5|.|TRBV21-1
CASSKPSREEETQYF
TGTGCCAGCAGCAAACCTTCCCGGGAAGAAGAGACCCAGTACTTC
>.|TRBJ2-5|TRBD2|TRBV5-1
CAGSSRVAGGMETQYF
TGCGCCGGCAGCTCAAGAGTAGCGGGGGGGATGGAGACCCAGTACTTC
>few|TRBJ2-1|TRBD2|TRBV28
CASSQAIAGVGSNEQFF
TGTGCCAGCAGCCAAGCAATAGCGGGAGTAGGGTCGAATGAGCAGTTCTTC
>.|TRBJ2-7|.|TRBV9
CASSPRTRGEQYF
TGTGCCAGCAGCCCACGGACCCGGGGGGAGCAGTACTTC
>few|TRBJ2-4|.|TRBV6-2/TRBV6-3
CASSVDKNIQYF
TGTGCCAGCAGTGTAGACAAAAACATTCAGTACTTC
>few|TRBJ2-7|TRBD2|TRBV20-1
CSASMLAGDRYEQYF
TGCAGTGCTAGTATGCTAGCGGGAGATCGGTACGAGCAGTACTTC
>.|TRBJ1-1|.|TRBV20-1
CSARGNPRGGTEAFF
TGCAGTGCTAGAGGCAACCCTCGGGGGGGCACTGAAGCTTTCTTT
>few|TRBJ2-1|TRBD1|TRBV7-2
CASSLVSGGTGKQFF
TGTGCCAGCAGCTTAGTCTCAGGGGGCACCGGTAAGCAGTTCTTC
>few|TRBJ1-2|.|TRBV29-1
CSVEEGGGSPGYTF
TGCAGCGTTGAAGAGGGGGGAGGTAGTCCTGGCTACACCTTC
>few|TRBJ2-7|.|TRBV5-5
CVSSSTVDEQYF
TGTGTCAGCAGCTCCACAGTTGACGAGCAGTACTTC
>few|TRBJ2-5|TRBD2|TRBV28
CASGGSGGPTGSQYF
TGTGCCAGCGGTGGTAGCGGGGGCCCCACGGGTAGCCAGTACTTC
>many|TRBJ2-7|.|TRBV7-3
CASSLGLEGTYEQYF
TGTGCCAGCAGCTTAGGGCTAGAGGGGACCTACGAGCAGTACTTC
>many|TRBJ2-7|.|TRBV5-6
CASSLEVSYEQYF
TGTGCCAGCAGCTTGGAAGTCTCCTACGAGCAGTACTTC
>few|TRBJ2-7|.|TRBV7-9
CASSPLANYEQYF
TGTGCCAGCAGCCCCCTAGCCAACTACGAGCAGTACTTC
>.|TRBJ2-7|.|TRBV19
CASSVDSLSSYEQYF
TGTGCCAGTAGTGTTGACAGCCTGAGCTCCTACGAGCAGTACTTC
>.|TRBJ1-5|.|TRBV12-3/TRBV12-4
CASSVGQFPNQPQHF
TGTGCCAGCAGTGTCGGACAGTTCCCCAATCAGCCCCAGCATTTT
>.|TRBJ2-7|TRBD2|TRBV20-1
CSARSFSAGTKSYEQYF
TGCAGTGCTAGATCCTTCTCCGCCGGGACTAAATCCTACGAGCAGTACTTC
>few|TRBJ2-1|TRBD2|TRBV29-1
CSVGLAGALYNEQFF
TGCAGCGTTGGTCTAGCGGGAGCCCTGTACAATGAGCAGTTCTTC
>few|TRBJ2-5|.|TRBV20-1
CSALRDVGQEAQYF
TGCAGTGCCCTCCGGGACGTGGGACAAGAGGCCCAGTACTTC
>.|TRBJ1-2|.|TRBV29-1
CSVDPGRMGGYTF
TGCAGCGTTGACCCAGGGAGGATGGGTGGCTACACCTTC
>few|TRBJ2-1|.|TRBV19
CASSIFRDGDNEQFF
TGTGCCAGTAGTATCTTCCGGGACGGAGACAATGAGCAGTTCTTC
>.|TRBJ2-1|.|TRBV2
CASEGLVSNEQFF
TGTGCCAGCGAGGGACTCGTGTCCAATGAGCAGTTCTTC
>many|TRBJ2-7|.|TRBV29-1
CSVLQSYEQYF
TGCAGCGTTCTACAGTCCTACGAGCAGTACTTC
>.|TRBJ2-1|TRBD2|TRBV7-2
CASSSGLVVLGYNEQFF
TGTGCCAGCAGCTCGGGACTAGTAGTGTTAGGGTACAATGAGCAGTTCTTC
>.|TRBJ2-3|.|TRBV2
CASKRLSDTQYF
TGTGCCAGCAAGAGGTTGTCAGATACGCAGTATTTT
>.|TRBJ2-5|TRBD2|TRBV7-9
CASSTSGGIQETQYF
TGTGCCAGCAGCACTAGCGGGGGGATCCAAGAGACCCAGTACTTC
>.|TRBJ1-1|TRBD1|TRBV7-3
CASSLLDRGTEAFF
TGTGCCAGCAGCTTGCTGGACAGGGGAACTGAAGCTTTCTTT
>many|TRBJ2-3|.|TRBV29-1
CSVEWDTSTDTQYF
TGCAGCGTTGAATGGGACACGAGCACAGATACGCAGTATTTT
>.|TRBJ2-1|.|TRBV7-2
CASSNGGIQFF
TGTGCCAGCAGTAATGGGGGAATACAGTTCTTC
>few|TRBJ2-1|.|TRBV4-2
CASSQGPGAGNEQFF
TGTGCCAGCAGCCAAGGTCCGGGGGCGGGAAATGAGCAGTTCTTC
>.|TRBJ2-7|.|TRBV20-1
CSASGPGPLGSEQYF
TGCAGTGCCAGTGGTCCGGGGCCCTTGGGGAGTGAGCAGTACTTC